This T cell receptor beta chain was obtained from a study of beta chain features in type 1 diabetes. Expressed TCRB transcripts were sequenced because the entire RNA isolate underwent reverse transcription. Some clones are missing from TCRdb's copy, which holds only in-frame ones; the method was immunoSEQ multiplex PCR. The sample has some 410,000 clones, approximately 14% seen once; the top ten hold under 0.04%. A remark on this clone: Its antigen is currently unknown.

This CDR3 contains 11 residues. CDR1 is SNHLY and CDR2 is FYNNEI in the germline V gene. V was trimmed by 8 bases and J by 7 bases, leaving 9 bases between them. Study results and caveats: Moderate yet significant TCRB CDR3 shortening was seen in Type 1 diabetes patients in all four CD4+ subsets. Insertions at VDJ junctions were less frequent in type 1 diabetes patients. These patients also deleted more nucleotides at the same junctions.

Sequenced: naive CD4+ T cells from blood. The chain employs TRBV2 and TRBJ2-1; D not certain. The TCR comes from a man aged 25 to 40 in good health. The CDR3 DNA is TGTGCCAGCGTCTATCGGAATGAGCAGTTCTTC. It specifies CASVYRNEQFF.